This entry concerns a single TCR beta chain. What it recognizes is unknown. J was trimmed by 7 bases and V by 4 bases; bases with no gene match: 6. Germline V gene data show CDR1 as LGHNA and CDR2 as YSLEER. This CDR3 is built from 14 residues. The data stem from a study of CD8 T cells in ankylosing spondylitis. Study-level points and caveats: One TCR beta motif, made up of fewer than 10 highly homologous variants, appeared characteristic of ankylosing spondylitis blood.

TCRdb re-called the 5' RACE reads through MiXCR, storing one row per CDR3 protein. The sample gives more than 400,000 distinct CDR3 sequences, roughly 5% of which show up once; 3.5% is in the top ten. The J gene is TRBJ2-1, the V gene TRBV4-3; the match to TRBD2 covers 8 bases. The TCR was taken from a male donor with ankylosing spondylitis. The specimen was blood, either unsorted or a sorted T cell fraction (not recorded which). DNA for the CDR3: TGCGCCAGCAGCCGAAGACTAGCGACGAATGAGCAGTTCTTC. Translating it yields CASSRRLATNEQFF.